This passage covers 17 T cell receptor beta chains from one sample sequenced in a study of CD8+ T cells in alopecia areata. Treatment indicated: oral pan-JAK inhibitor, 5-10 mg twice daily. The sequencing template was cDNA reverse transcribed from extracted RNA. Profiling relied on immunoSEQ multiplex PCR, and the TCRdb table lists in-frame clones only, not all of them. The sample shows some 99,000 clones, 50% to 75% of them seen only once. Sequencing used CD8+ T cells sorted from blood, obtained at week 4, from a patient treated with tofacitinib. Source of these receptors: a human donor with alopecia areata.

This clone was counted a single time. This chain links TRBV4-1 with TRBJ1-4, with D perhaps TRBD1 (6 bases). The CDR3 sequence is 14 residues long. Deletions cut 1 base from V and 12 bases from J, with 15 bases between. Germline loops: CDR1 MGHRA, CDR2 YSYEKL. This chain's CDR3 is CASSQAFTGPELFF. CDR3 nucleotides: TGCGCCAGCAGCCAAGCGTTTACAGGGCCGGAACTGTTTTTT.

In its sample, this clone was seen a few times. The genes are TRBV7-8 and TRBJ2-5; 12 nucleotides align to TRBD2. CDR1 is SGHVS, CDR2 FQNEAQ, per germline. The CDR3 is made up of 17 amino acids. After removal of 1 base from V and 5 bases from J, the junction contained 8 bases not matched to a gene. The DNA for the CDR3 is TGTGCCAGCAGCTTAGGCCGACTAGCGGGAGAGGTGGAGACCCAGTACTTC. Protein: CASSLGRLAGEVETQYF.

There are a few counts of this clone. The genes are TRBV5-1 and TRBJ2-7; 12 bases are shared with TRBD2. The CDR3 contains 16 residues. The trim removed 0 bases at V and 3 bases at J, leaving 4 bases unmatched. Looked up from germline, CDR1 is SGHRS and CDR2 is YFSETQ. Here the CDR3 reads CASSLGGLAGYYEQYF. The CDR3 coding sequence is TGCGCCAGCAGCTTGGGAGGACTAGCGGGGTACTACGAGCAGTACTTC.

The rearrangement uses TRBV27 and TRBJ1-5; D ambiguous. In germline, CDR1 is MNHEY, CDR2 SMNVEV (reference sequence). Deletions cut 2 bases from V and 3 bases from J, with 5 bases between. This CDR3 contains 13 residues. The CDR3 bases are TGTGCCAGCAGTTTAAGTGACAATCAGCCCCAGCATTTT. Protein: CASSLSDNQPQHF.

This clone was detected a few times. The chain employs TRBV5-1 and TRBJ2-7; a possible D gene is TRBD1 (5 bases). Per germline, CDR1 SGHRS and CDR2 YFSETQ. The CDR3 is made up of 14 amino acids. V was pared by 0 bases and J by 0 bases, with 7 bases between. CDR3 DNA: TGCGCCAGCAGCTTGGGACAGTCCTCCTACGAGCAGTACTTC. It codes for CASSLGQSSYEQYF.

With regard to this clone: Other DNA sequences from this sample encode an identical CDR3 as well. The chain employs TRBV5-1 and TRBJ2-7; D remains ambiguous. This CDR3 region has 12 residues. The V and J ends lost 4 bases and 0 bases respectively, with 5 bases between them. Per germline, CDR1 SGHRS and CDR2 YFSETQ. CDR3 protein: CASSPSSYEQYF. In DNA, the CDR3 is TGCGCCAGCAGCCCAAGCTCCTACGAGCAGTACTTC.

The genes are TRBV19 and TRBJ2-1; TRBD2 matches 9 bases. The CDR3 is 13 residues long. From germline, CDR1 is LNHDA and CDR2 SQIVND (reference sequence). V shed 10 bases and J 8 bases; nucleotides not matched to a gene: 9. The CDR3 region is CATRGSGSDEQFF. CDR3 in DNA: TGTGCCACCAGGGGTAGCGGGAGCGATGAGCAGTTCTTC.

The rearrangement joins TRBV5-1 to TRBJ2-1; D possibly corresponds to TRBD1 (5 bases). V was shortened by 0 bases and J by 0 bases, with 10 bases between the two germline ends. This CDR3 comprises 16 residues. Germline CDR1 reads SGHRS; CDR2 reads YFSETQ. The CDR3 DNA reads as TGCGCCAGCAGCTTGGTAGGACACAACTCCTACAATGAGCAGTTCTTC. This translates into CASSLVGHNSYNEQFF.

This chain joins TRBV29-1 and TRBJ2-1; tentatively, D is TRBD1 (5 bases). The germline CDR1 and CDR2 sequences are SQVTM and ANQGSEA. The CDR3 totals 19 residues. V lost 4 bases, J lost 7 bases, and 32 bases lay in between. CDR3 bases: TGCAGCGTTGGCTTCAACTCAAGGGTTGGCGGCCCTTGGACAAATGAGCAGTTCTTC. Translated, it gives CSVGFNSRVGGPWTNEQFF.

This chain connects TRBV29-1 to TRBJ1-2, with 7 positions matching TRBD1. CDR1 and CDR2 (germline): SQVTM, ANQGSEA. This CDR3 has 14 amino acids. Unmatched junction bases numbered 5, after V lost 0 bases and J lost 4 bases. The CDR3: CSVEDLGGAYGYTF. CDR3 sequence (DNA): TGCAGCGTTGAAGATCTAGGGGGCGCCTATGGCTACACCTTC.

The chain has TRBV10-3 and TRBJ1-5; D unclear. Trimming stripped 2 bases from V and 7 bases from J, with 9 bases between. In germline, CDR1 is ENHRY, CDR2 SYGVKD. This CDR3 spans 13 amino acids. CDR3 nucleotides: TGTGCCATCAGTGAGGAAGGGAACCAGCCCCAGCATTTT. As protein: CAISEEGNQPQHF.

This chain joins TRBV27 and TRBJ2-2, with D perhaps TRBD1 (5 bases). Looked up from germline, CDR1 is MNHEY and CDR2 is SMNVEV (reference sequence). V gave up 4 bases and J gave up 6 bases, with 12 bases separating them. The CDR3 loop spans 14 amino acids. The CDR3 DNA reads TGTGCCAGCAGTTACTCAGGGTTCCCCGGGGAGCTGTTTTTT. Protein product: CASSYSGFPGELFF.

The CDR3 sequence is CASSGSGGPSYNEQFF. CDR3 nucleotide sequence: TGCGCCAGCAGCGGTAGCGGGGGGCCATCCTACAATGAGCAGTTCTTC. The V call is TRBV5-1, the J call TRBJ2-1; 10 bases map to TRBD2. The CDR3 is made up of 16 amino acids. Germline V gene sequence: CDR1 SGHRS, CDR2 YFSETQ. With V trimmed by 4 bases and J by 1 base, 5 bases remained unmatched.

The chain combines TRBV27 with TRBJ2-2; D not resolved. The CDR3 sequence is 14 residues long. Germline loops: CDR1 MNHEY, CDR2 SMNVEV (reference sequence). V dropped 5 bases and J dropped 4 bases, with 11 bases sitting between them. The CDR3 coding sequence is TGTGCCAGCAGTCCGCTGGTTTCCACCGGGGAGCTGTTTTTT. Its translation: CASSPLVSTGELFF.

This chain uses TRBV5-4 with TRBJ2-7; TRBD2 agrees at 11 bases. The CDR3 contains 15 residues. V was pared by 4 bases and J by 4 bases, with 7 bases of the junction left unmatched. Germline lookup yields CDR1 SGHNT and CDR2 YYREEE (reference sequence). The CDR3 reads CASSLGTSGTYEQYF. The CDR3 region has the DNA TGTGCCAGCAGCCTCGGGACTAGCGGAACTTACGAGCAGTACTTC. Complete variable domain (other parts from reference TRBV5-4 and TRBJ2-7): ETGVTQSPTHLIKTRGQQVTLRCSSQSGHNTVSWYQQALGQGPQFIFQYYREEENGRGNFPPRFSGLQFPNYSSELNVNALELDDSALYLCASSLGTSGTYEQYFGPGTRLTVT.

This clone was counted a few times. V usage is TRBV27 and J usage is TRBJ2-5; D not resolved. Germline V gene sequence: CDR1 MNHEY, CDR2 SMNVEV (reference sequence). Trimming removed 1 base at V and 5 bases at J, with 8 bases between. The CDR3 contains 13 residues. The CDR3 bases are TGTGCCAGCAGTTTATTTCGGGCGGAGACCCAGTACTTC. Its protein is CASSLFRAETQYF.

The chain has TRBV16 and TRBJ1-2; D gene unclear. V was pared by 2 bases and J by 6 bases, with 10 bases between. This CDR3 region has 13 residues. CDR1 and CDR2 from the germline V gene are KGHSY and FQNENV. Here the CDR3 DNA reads TGTGCCAGCAGCCAAGGAACCGCACATGGCTACACCTTC. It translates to CASSQGTAHGYTF.